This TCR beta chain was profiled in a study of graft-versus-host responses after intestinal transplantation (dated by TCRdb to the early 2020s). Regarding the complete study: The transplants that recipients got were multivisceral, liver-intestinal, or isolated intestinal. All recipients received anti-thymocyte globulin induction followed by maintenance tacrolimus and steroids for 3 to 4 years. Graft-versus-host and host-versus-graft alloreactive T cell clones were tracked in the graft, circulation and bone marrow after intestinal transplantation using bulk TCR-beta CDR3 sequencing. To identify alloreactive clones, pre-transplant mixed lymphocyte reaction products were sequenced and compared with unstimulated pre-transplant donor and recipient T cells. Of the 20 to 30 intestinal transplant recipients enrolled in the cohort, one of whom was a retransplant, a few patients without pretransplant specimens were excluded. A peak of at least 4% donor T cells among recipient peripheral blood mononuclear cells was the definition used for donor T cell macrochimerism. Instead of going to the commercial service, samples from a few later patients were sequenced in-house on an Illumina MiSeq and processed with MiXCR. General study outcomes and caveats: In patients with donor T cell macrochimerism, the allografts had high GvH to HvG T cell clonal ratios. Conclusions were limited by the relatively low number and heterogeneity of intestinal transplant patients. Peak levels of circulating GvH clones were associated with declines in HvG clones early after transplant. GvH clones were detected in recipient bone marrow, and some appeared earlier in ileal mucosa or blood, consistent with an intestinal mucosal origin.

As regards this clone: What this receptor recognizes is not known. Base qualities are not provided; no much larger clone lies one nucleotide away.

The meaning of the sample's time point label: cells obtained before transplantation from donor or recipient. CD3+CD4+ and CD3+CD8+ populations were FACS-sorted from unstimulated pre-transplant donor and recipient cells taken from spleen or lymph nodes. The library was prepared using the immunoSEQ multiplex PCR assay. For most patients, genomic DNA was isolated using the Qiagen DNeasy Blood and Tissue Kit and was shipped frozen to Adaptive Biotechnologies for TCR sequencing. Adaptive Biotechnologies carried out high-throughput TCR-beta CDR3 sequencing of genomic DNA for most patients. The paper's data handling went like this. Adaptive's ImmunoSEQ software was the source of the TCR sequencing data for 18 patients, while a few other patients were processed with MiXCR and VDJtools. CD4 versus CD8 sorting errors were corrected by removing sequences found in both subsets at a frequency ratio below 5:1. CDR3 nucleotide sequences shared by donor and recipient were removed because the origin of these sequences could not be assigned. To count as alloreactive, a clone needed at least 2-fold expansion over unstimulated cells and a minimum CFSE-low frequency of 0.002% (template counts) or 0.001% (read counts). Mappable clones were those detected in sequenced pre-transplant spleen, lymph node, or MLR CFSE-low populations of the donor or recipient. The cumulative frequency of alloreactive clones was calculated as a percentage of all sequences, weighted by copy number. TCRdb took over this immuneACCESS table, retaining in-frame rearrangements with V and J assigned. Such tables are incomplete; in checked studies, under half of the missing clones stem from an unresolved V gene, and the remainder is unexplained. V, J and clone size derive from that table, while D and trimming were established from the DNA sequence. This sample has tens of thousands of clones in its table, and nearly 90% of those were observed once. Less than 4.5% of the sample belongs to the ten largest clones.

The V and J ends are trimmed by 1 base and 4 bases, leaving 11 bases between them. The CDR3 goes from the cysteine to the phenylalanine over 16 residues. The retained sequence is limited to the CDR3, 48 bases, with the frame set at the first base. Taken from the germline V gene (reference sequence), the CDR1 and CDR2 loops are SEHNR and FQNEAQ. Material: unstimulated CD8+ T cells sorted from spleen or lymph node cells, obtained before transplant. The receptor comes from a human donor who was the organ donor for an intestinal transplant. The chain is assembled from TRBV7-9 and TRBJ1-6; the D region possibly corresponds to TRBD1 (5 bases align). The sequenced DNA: TGTGCCAGCAGCTTAGGGGGCAGGGTATATAATTCACCCCTCCACTTT. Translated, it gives CASSLGGRVYNSPLHF.